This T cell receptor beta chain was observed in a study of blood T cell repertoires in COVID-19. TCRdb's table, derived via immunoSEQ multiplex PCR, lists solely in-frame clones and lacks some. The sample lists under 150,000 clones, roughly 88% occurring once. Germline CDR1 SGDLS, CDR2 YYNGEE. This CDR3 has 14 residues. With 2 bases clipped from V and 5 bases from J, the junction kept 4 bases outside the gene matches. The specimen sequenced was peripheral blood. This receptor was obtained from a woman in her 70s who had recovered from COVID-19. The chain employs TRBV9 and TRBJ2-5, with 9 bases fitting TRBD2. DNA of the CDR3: TGTGCCAGCAGCGTGCGGGAGGGCCAGGAGACCCAGTACTTC. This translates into CASSVREGQETQYF.